This section outlines one T cell receptor beta chain sequence together with its context. Its antigen remains unknown. CDR1 is SGHRS and CDR2 is YFSETQ in the germline V gene. V shed 2 bases and J 5 bases; nucleotides not matched to a gene: 5. CDR3 length equals 14 residues. The table came from immunoSEQ multiplex PCR; TCRdb's copy has only in-frame clones and leaves some out. The sample lists about 83,000 clones, around 83% occurring once. The data originate from a study of lymphopenia after photon versus proton radiotherapy. The study's findings and limits: Relative stability marked proton patients; photon patients lost diversity and naive cells. Only patients who died were analyzed for survival; proton advantage is unproven. After lymphocyte nadir, photon-treated repertoires showed oligoclonal expansion, especially CD8+ Temra. Post-nadir TCR diversity decline inversely tracked overall survival among those who died.

This chain joins TRBV5-1 and TRBJ2-5; the match to TRBD1 covers 8 bases. The source material was peripheral blood, sampled from a patient treated with proton-based radiotherapy. The TCR was taken from a man in his 60s with pancreatic cancer. The CDR3 spells CASSFGQGRETQYF. The CDR3 DNA reads TGCGCCAGCAGCTTCGGACAGGGAAGGGAGACCCAGTACTTC.